This is a list of T cell receptor beta chains from one sample in a study of tumor and adjacent non-tumor tissue in lung cancer. MiXCR was run by TCRdb on the multiplex PCR reads, yielding one entry per CDR3 protein. The sample consists of some 73,000 distinct CDR3 sequences, approximately 80% of them appearing once. The sample taken for sequencing was distant non-tumor lung tissue. These receptors were taken from a man between 60 and 75 years old with non-small cell lung cancer. The CDR3 runs from the conserved cysteine through the conserved F or W. The order of the fields is CDR3 protein, CDR3 DNA, J gene, clone size, D gene, V gene. D genes are given only for firm matches. The size field is filled for only some rows; it gives once, few, many or a size class.

CDR3aa: CARSRTSEGANTGELFF
CDR3nt: TGTGCCAGAAGCCGGACTAGCGAGGGGGCTAACACCGGGGAGCTGTTTTTT
j_gene: TRBJ2-2
abundance: -
d_gene: TRBD2
v_gene: TRBV11-1

CDR3aa: CASSLDSWTGGGEKLFF
CDR3nt: TGCGCCAGCAGCTTGGATTCCTGGACAGGGGGAGGTGAAAAGCTGTTTTTT
j_gene: TRBJ1-4
abundance: -
d_gene: TRBD1
v_gene: TRBV5-1

CDR3aa: CAWETGGTDAQYF
CDR3nt: TGTGCCTGGGAGACGGGGGGAACAGATGCGCAGTATTTT
j_gene: TRBJ2-3
abundance: -
d_gene: TRBD2
v_gene: TRBV5-4

CDR3aa: CASSPVTATSETQYF
CDR3nt: TGCGCCAGCAGCCCAGTGACAGCGACCTCGGAAACCCAGTACTTC
j_gene: TRBJ2-5
abundance: many
d_gene: -
v_gene: TRBV4-1

CDR3aa: CASNQGYGYTF
CDR3nt: TGTGCCAGTAACCAGGGTTATGGCTACACCTTC
j_gene: TRBJ1-2
abundance: -
d_gene: -
v_gene: TRBV4-2

CDR3aa: CTSSLRGQGTQYF
CDR3nt: TGTACCAGCAGCTTACGGGGGCAAGGGACCCAGTACTTC
j_gene: TRBJ2-5
abundance: -
d_gene: -
v_gene: TRBV11-2

CDR3aa: CSARGGSGLLGKHYF
CDR3nt: TGCAGTGCTAGAGGCGGTAGCGGGCTGTTGGGCAAGCACTACTTC
j_gene: TRBJ2-7
abundance: -
d_gene: TRBD2
v_gene: TRBV20-1

CDR3aa: CASRLSGGGQPQHF
CDR3nt: TGTGCCAGCAGATTGAGCGGGGGTGGACAACCCCAGCATTTT
j_gene: TRBJ1-5
abundance: -
d_gene: -
v_gene: TRBV12-3/TRBV12-4

CDR3aa: CTSSPRTGYNQPQHF
CDR3nt: TGTACCAGTAGTCCCCGGACCGGGTATAATCAGCCCCAGCATTTT
j_gene: TRBJ1-5
abundance: -
d_gene: -
v_gene: TRBV19

CDR3aa: CASSPTPRGYGYTF
CDR3nt: TGTGCCAGCAGCCCGACCCCCAGAGGCTATGGTTACACCTTC
j_gene: TRBJ1-2
abundance: -
d_gene: -
v_gene: TRBV6-5

CDR3aa: CASWLSGNTRKLFF
CDR3nt: TGCGCCAGCTGGCTTAGCGGGAACACCAGGAAGCTGTTTTTT
j_gene: TRBJ2-2
abundance: -
d_gene: TRBD2
v_gene: TRBV6-2/TRBV6-3

CDR3aa: CASKGLRAGAGEHYF
CDR3nt: TGTGCCAGCAAGGGTCTCCGGGCAGGGGCTGGCGAACATTACTTC
j_gene: TRBJ2-7
abundance: -
d_gene: -
v_gene: TRBV6-2/TRBV6-3

CDR3aa: CVSSPKGQTQYF
CDR3nt: TGTGTCAGCAGCCCGAAAGGGCAGACCCAATACTTC
j_gene: TRBJ2-5
abundance: -
d_gene: -
v_gene: TRBV11-2

CDR3aa: CSARVGQGANSPLNF
CDR3nt: -
j_gene: TRBJ1-6
abundance: -
d_gene: -
v_gene: TRBV20-1

CDR3aa: CSARDQRAYQPQHF
CDR3nt: TGCAGTGCTAGAGATCAAAGGGCTTATCAGCCTCAGCATTTT
j_gene: TRBJ1-5
abundance: -
d_gene: -
v_gene: TRBV20-1

CDR3aa: CATSDLQGLVLFF
CDR3nt: TGTGCCACCAGTGATTTGCAGGGGCTGGTGTTGTTTTTT
j_gene: TRBJ2-2
abundance: -
d_gene: -
v_gene: TRBV24-1

CDR3aa: CAGSALAGALNEQFF
CDR3nt: TGTGCAGGCAGTGCTCTAGCGGGAGCCCTCAATGAGCAGTTCTTC
j_gene: TRBJ2-1
abundance: -
d_gene: TRBD2
v_gene: TRBV6-1

CDR3aa: CASSQLAGVHNEPFF
CDR3nt: TGTGCCAGCAGTCAACTAGCTGGAGTACACAATGAGCCGTTCTTC
j_gene: TRBJ2-1
abundance: -
d_gene: -
v_gene: TRBV6-6

CDR3aa: CSTRGGGSVRFSYEQYF
CDR3nt: TGCAGTACTAGAGGTGGGGGTAGCGTGAGATTCTCCTACGAGCAGTACTTC
j_gene: TRBJ2-7
abundance: -
d_gene: -
v_gene: TRBV20-1

CDR3aa: CANSEGGRSTGDLFF
CDR3nt: TGTGCCAACAGCGAAGGTGGCCGAAGCACCGGGGACCTCTTTTTT
j_gene: TRBJ2-2
abundance: -
d_gene: -
v_gene: TRBV11-2

CDR3aa: CSSREQGKKDYTF
CDR3nt: TGCAGTTCTAGAGAACAGGGAAAAAAAGACTACACCTTC
j_gene: TRBJ1-2
abundance: -
d_gene: -
v_gene: TRBV20-1

CDR3aa: CASSLGDRVKTQYF
CDR3nt: TGCGCCAGCAGCTTGGGGGACAGGGTGAAGACCCAGTACTTC
j_gene: TRBJ2-5
abundance: many
d_gene: TRBD1
v_gene: TRBV5-1

CDR3aa: CACSYTTGSVQPKHF
CDR3nt: TGTGCTTGCAGTTACACGACAGGGAGCGTTCAGCCCAAGCATTTT
j_gene: TRBJ1-5
abundance: -
d_gene: TRBD1
v_gene: TRBV6-5

CDR3aa: CASSTPRVSENEQFF
CDR3nt: TGTGCCAGCAGCACCCCCAGGGTTTCCGAGAATGAGCAGTTCTTC
j_gene: TRBJ2-1
abundance: few
d_gene: -
v_gene: TRBV5-4

CDR3aa: CASTQDTQRDSSTDTQYF
CDR3nt: TGTGCCAGCACCCAAGATACCCAGCGGGACTCTAGCACAGATACGCAGTATTTT
j_gene: TRBJ2-3
abundance: -
d_gene: TRBD2
v_gene: TRBV4-2

CDR3aa: CASSFGAGPSTNTLYF
CDR3nt: TGTGCCAGCAGCTTTGGGGCGGGGCCAAGCACAAATACGCTGTATTTT
j_gene: TRBJ2-3
abundance: -
d_gene: -
v_gene: TRBV11-2

CDR3aa: CSSSPSRGGQHQHF
CDR3nt: TGTTCCAGCAGTCCCTCCCGGGGAGGTCAGCACCAGCATTTT
j_gene: TRBJ1-5
abundance: -
d_gene: -
v_gene: TRBV12-3/TRBV12-4

CDR3aa: CTSSFTGEETQFF
CDR3nt: TGCACCAGCAGCTTTACCGGGGAAGAGACCCAGTTCTTC
j_gene: TRBJ2-1
abundance: -
d_gene: -
v_gene: TRBV11-3

CDR3aa: CSGRVQSIDTQYF
CDR3nt: TGCAGTGGACGAGTGCAGAGCATAGATACGCAGTATTTT
j_gene: TRBJ2-3
abundance: -
d_gene: -
v_gene: TRBV20-1

CDR3aa: CSARDDRQGASYGQYF
CDR3nt: TGCAGTGCTAGAGATGATCGACAGGGTGCCTCATACGGGCAGTACTTC
j_gene: TRBJ2-7
abundance: -
d_gene: TRBD1
v_gene: TRBV20-1

CDR3aa: CASQPITGIGAQCF
CDR3nt: TGTGCCAGTCAACCGATCACGGGAATTGGGGCCCAGTGCTTC
j_gene: TRBJ2-5
abundance: -
d_gene: -
v_gene: TRBV11-3

CDR3aa: CSIVIRNTRELFF
CDR3nt: TGCAGCATTGTAATCAGGAACACCAGGGAGCTGTTTTTT
j_gene: TRBJ2-2
abundance: -
d_gene: -
v_gene: TRBV29-1